The 28 T cell receptor beta chains reported below all come from one sample, sequenced in a study of regulatory T cells in long-lasting Graves disease. Described time point: persistent/refractory GD, antithyroid drugs over 5 years with positive TRAb. RNA from PBMCs was the source of the TCR library. Libraries of TCR beta came from iRepertoire HTBI primers plus Arm-PCR of CDR3 regions. TCRdb re-called the multiplex PCR reads with MiXCR, one entry per CDR3 protein. The sample lists fewer than 450,000 distinct CDR3 sequences; less than 25% were seen once. This specimen was peripheral blood mononuclear cells (PBMCs), taken when the disease was refractory, from a patient treated with antithyroid drugs. These receptors came from a female donor with Graves disease.

This clonotype has just a few counts. The chain recombines TRBV6-1 with TRBJ1-1; 7 bases align to TRBD1. The germline V gene encodes CDR1 MNHNS and CDR2 SASEGT. This CDR3 is built from 13 residues. The ends lost 6 bases at V and 4 bases at J; junction bases unmatched: 5. The CDR3 DNA follows: TGTGCCAGCAGGAGGGGGCCGAGCACTGAAGCTTTCTTT. It translates to CASRRGPSTEAFF.

This rearrangement joins TRBV11-1 to TRBJ2-1, with 10 bases lining up with TRBD2. The CDR3 runs 15 residues. Germline assignment: CDR1 SGHAT and CDR2 FQDESV (reference sequence). The J segment lost 3 bases and the V segment lost 5 bases, leaving 4 bases of the junction unmatched. Here the CDR3 reads CASSPGTSVYNEQFF. The CDR3 coding sequence is TGTGCCAGCAGCCCCGGGACTAGCGTCTACAATGAGCAGTTCTTC.

The V gene is TRBV5-1, the J gene TRBJ2-7; 9 bases are a match to TRBD1. The CDR3 is 14 residues long. Germline CDR1 SGHRS, CDR2 YFSETQ. V lost 0 bases and J lost 4; bases outside the gene matches: 2. CDR3: CASSLADRGYEQYF. The CDR3 coding sequence is TGCGCCAGCAGCTTGGCGGACAGGGGATACGAGCAGTACTTC.

This clonotype was counted between two and nine times. This rearrangement joins TRBV7-2 to TRBJ1-1; 9 nucleotides line up with TRBD1. The germline V gene has CDR1 SGHTA and CDR2 FQGNSA. V shed 1 base, J shed 1 base, and the junction held 4 bases outside the gene matches. CDR3 length equals 16 residues. CDR3 coding DNA: TGTGCCAGCAGCTTAGGGACAGGGGCCCCGAACACTGAAGCTTTCTTT. This codes for CASSLGTGAPNTEAFF.

This clonotype was seen a single time. The chain couples TRBV6-2 or TRBV6-3 to TRBJ2-5; TRBD2 matches at 8 bases. The CDR3 runs 16 residues. CDR1 MNHEY and CDR2 SVGEGT come from the germline V gene. The V gene end was trimmed by 5 bases and the J gene end by 3 bases; junction bases not matched to a gene: 11. The CDR3 is CASSPGGGAGEETQYF. For the CDR3, the DNA is TGTGCCAGCAGTCCCGGGGGGGGAGCGGGAGAAGAGACCCAGTACTTC.

This clonotype was recorded only once. The chain uses TRBV27 and TRBJ2-7; perhaps TRBD2 as D (6 bases). Trimming shortened V by 11 bases and J by 0 bases, and 14 bases separated the two germline ends. The CDR3 sequence is 13 residues long. Per germline, CDR1 MNHEY and CDR2 SMNVEV (reference sequence). The CDR3 DNA is TGTGCCTTGGGCGGGATGATCTCCTACGAGCAGTACTTC. Translating it yields CALGGMISYEQYF.

This clonotype was observed at least ten times. V and J are TRBV27 and TRBJ1-5, with TRBD1 matching over 7 bases. Trimming took 5 bases from V and 3 from J; bases not matched to a gene: 25. CDR1 is MNHEY, CDR2 SMNVEV, per germline (reference sequence). The CDR3 sequence is 21 residues long. This CDR3 reads CASSPRDRMDRPRGVNQPQHF. Written as DNA, the CDR3 is TGTGCCAGCAGTCCACGCGATCGAATGGACAGGCCTCGGGGCGTCAATCAGCCCCAGCATTTT.

The chain links TRBV20-1 to TRBJ2-1; 15 nucleotides agree with TRBD2. The germline gives CDR1 DFQATT, CDR2 SNEGSKA (reference sequence). Germline trimming cut 7 bases from V and 5 bases from J; bases unmatched to any gene: 6. The CDR3 runs 15 residues. The CDR3: CSVAGLAGGDNEQFF. The CDR3, as DNA: TGCAGTGTTGCCGGACTAGCGGGAGGGGACAATGAGCAGTTCTTC.

The sample holds many counts of this clonotype. The rearrangement joins TRBV7-2 to TRBJ1-4; 8 bases align to TRBD1. The V gene's germline CDR1 is SGHTA and CDR2 FQGNSA. The CDR3 length is 16 residues. V shed 2 bases, J shed 6 bases, and the junction held 8 bases outside the gene matches. CDR3 residues: CASSLRQGPRDEKLFF. Written as DNA, the CDR3 is TGTGCCAGCAGCTTACGACAGGGGCCGCGGGATGAAAAACTGTTTTTT.

The chain joins TRBV7-9 to TRBJ1-2, with TRBD1 matching over 8 bases. The CDR3 is made up of 15 amino acids. Germline CDR1 reads SEHNR; CDR2 reads FQNEAQ (reference sequence). V lost 4 bases, J lost 8 bases, and 12 bases stayed unmatched. CDR3 sequence (DNA): TGTGCCAGCAGCTCAGGGGGCTCGGAGGCCGCGGGCTACACCTTC. It encodes CASSSGGSEAAGYTF. Complete variable domain (other parts from reference TRBV7-9 and TRBJ1-2): DTGVSQNPRHKITKRGQNVTFRCDPISEHNRLYWYRQTLGQGPEFLTYFQNEAQLEKSRLLSDRFSAERPKGSFSTLEIQRTEQGDSAMYLCASSSGGSEAAGYTFGSGTRLTVV.

This clonotype was picked up many times. The genes are TRBV28 and TRBJ2-5; D is perhaps TRBD1 (6 bases). V lost 6 bases and J 4 bases, leaving 12 bases between the germline ends. The CDR3 runs 13 residues. The V gene's germline CDR1 is MDHEN and CDR2 SYDVKM. Written as DNA, the CDR3 is TGTGCCAGCAGAGGGGGATTTTCAGAGACCCAGTACTTC. Translating gives CASRGGFSETQYF.

V is TRBV6-2 or TRBV6-3 and J is TRBJ2-2, with D tentatively TRBD2 (6 bases). The V and J ends lost 7 bases and 3 bases respectively, with 15 bases between them. CDR1 and CDR2 from the germline V gene are MNHEY and SVGEGT. The CDR3 extends over 15 amino acids. CDR3 in amino acids: CASTWDSGYTGELFF. The CDR3 coding sequence is TGTGCCAGCACCTGGGACTCAGGCTACACCGGGGAGCTGTTTTTT.

This CDR3 reads CASSPPGLGAQYF. CDR3 DNA sequence: TGTGCCAGCTCACCACCGGGACTTGGGGCCCAGTACTTC. The rearrangement joins TRBV18 to TRBJ2-5; D is possibly TRBD2 (6 bases). Per germline, CDR1 KGHSH and CDR2 LQKENI. V was pared by 0 bases and J by 9 bases, with 11 bases between. The CDR3 consists of 13 residues. Complete variable domain (other parts from reference TRBV18 and TRBJ2-5): NAGVMQNPRHLVRRRGQEARLRCSPMKGHSHVYWYRQLPEEGLKFMVYLQKENIIDESGMPKERFSAEFPKEGPSILRIQQVVRGDSAAYFCASSPPGLGAQYFGPGTRLLVL.

This clonotype came up a few times. V usage is TRBV12-3 or TRBV12-4 and J usage is TRBJ2-7; the match to TRBD2 covers 7 bases. V gave up 9 bases and J gave up 6 bases; unmatched junction bases: 5. The CDR3 runs to 11 residues. The CDR3 is CASRAGAEQYF. The CDR3 nucleotides are TGTGCCAGTCGGGCGGGAGCCGAGCAGTACTTC.

J is TRBJ2-2 and V is TRBV7-9; TRBD2 might be the D (5 bases). The CDR3 sequence is 15 residues long. Deletions cut 1 base from V and 1 base from J, with 7 bases between. In germline, CDR1 is SEHNR, CDR2 FQNEAQ (reference sequence). The chain's CDR3 is CASSLGSVNTGELFF. The CDR3 nucleotides read TGTGCCAGCAGCTTAGGTAGCGTGAACACCGGGGAGCTGTTTTTT.

The chain has TRBV6-1 and TRBJ2-5, with a possible D match to TRBD1 (5 bases). This CDR3 has 12 amino acids. V lost 7 bases and J 1 base, leaving 7 bases between the germline ends. The V gene's germline CDR1 is MNHNS and CDR2 SASEGT. The CDR3 DNA reads TGTGCCAGCATTGGGGCCCAAGAGACCCAGTACTTC. It specifies CASIGAQETQYF.

The sample holds one count of this clonotype. The V and J genes are TRBV30 and TRBJ2-6, with a tentative D call TRBD1 (6 bases). Germline assignment: CDR1 GTSNPN and CDR2 SVGIG (reference sequence). The CDR3 sequence is 14 residues long. V shed 3 bases and J shed 3 bases, with 9 bases lying between them. In DNA, the CDR3 is TGTGCCTGGAGACAGGGAGTTGGGGCCAACGTCCTGACTTTC. This codes for CAWRQGVGANVLTF.

The chain links TRBV30 to TRBJ1-1; no clear D gene. Germline CDR1 is GTSNPN and CDR2 is SVGIG (reference sequence). V lost 0 bases and J lost 2, with 13 bases in between. This CDR3 has 15 residues. The CDR3 DNA follows: TGTGCCTGGAGTGTCTGGGGTGGAACAAACACTGAAGCTTTCTTT. Translating it yields CAWSVWGGTNTEAFF. The complete variable domain, with remaining parts taken from reference TRBV30 and TRBJ1-1, reads SQTIHQWPATLVQPVGSPLSLECTVEGTSNPNLYWYRQAAGRGLQLLFYSVGIGQISSEVPQNLSASRPQDRQFILSSKKLLLSDSGFYLCAWSVWGGTNTEAFFGQGTRLTVV.

This clonotype has at least ten counts. V and J are TRBV10-3 and TRBJ1-1, with TRBD1 as a possible D gene (6 bases). V lost 2 bases to trimming and J lost 3 bases, with 10 bases between them. This CDR3 contains 14 residues. Per germline, CDR1 ENHRY and CDR2 SYGVKD. CDR3 loop: CAISESTGYTEAFF. For the CDR3, the DNA is TGTGCCATCAGTGAGAGTACAGGGTACACTGAAGCTTTCTTT.

This clonotype was observed a few times. The chain combines TRBV20-1 with TRBJ1-6, with 8 bases that match TRBD1. The CDR3 consists of 14 residues. Losses at the gene ends were 2 bases for V and 5 bases for J; bases not matched to a gene: 2. The germline CDR1 and CDR2 sequences are DFQATT and SNEGSKA (reference sequence). CDR3: CSARQTGDNSPLHF. In nucleotides, the CDR3 is TGCAGTGCTAGACAGACAGGGGATAATTCACCCCTCCACTTT.

The chain uses TRBV28 and TRBJ2-2, with D uncertain. From germline, CDR1 is MDHEN and CDR2 SYDVKM. The CDR3 consists of 14 residues. Between the trimmed V and J ends, which lost 7 bases and 2 bases, there was a span of 11 bases. DNA for the CDR3: TGTGCCAGCATTGGCAGAACCAACACCGGGGAGCTGTTTTTT. It specifies CASIGRTNTGELFF.

In this sample, this clonotype turned up a few times. V and J are TRBV29-1 and TRBJ1-2; D is unclear. The CDR3 spans 15 residues. Germline V CDR1 and CDR2: SQVTM, ANQGSEA. Trimming cost V 0 bases and J 2 bases, with 13 bases left between them. This chain's CDR3 is CSVEDFETENYGYTF. DNA of the CDR3: TGCAGCGTTGAAGATTTCGAGACCGAAAACTATGGCTACACCTTC.

This clonotype was found once. The V call is TRBV5-1, the J call TRBJ1-1; 7 bases align to TRBD1. The V gene's germline CDR1 is SGHRS and CDR2 YFSETQ. The length of the CDR3 is 16 residues. J was trimmed by 1 base and V by 3 bases; bases with no gene match: 9. CDR3 in DNA: TGCGCCAGCAGCTGGAGGACAGGTAACACGAACACTGAAGCTTTCTTT. This gives the protein CASSWRTGNTNTEAFF.

There are many counts of this clonotype. The rearrangement links TRBV6-2 or TRBV6-3 to TRBJ1-2, with TRBD1 matching over 7 bases. The CDR3 is 17 residues long. V lost 4 bases to trimming and J lost 0 bases; unmatched junction nucleotides: 11. Germline V gene sequence: CDR1 MNHEY, CDR2 SVGEGT. CDR3 DNA: TGTGCCAGCAGTTTCGAAGACAGGGCGAAATCTAACTATGGCTACACCTTC. Protein: CASSFEDRAKSNYGYTF.

This clonotype showed up many times. This chain connects TRBV7-8 to TRBJ1-5, with TRBD1 as a possible D gene (5 bases). V dropped 1 base and J dropped 0 bases, with 10 bases sitting between them. CDR1 and CDR2 (germline): SGHVS, FQNEAQ. The CDR3 sequence is 16 residues long. The CDR3 is CASSLVGTGSNQPQHF. The CDR3 DNA sequence: TGTGCCAGCAGCTTAGTAGGGACTGGTAGCAATCAGCCCCAGCATTTT.

The rearrangement links TRBV29-1 to TRBJ2-7, with 9 positions matching TRBD2. This CDR3 is 15 amino acids long. Unmatched junction bases numbered 9, after V lost 4 bases and J lost 2 bases. Looked up from germline, CDR1 is SQVTM and CDR2 is ANQGSEA. The CDR3 loop is CSVGGRLADTYEQYF. The CDR3 nucleotides are TGCAGCGTTGGGGGTCGACTAGCGGACACCTACGAGCAGTACTTC.

This chain uses TRBV5-1 with TRBJ1-2; D gene unclear. V dropped 3 bases and J dropped 5 bases, with 11 bases sitting between them. This CDR3 comprises 13 residues. CDR1 is SGHRS and CDR2 is YFSETQ in the germline V gene. The CDR3 sequence is CASSSAGDYGYTF. As DNA, the CDR3 is TGCGCCAGCAGCTCTGCCGGAGATTATGGCTACACCTTC.

The chain couples TRBV12-3 or TRBV12-4 to TRBJ2-5; 12 positions agree with TRBD2. The DNA end is a closer match to TRBJ2-1, so the J assignment may be wrong. The CDR3 spans 17 residues. The CDR3 DNA reads as TGTGCCAGCAGTGCCGACCTGACTAGCGGGAGTAAGGGTGAGCAGTTCTTC. Translation gives CASSADLTSGSKGEQFF.